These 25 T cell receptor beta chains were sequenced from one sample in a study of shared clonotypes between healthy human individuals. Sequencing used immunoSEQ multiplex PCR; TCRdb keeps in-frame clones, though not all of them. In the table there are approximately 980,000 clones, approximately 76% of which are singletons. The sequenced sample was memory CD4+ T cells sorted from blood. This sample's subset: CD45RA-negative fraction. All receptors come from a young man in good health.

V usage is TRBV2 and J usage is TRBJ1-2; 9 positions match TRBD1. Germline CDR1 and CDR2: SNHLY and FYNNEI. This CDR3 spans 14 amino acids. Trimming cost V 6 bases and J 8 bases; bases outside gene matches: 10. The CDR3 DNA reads TGTGCCAGCAGAGGGGACAGGGTGGTGGTGGGCTACACCTTC. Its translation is CASRGDRVVVGYTF.

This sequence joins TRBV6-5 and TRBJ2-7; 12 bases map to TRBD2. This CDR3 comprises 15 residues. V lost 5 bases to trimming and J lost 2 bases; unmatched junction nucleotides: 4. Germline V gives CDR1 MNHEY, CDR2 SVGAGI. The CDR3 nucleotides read TGTGCCAGCAGTACCCGACTAGCGGGGGCCTACGAGCAGTACTTC. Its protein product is CASSTRLAGAYEQYF.

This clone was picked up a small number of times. The CDR3 DNA is TGCGCCAGCAGCTTAATAGGGGACAACTATGGCTACACCTTC. Its translation is CASSLIGDNYGYTF. The chain employs TRBV5-1 and TRBJ1-2; tentatively, D is TRBD1 (5 bases). Germline V gene data show CDR1 as SGHRS and CDR2 as YFSETQ. CDR3 length: 14 amino acids. V was cut by 2 bases and J by 2 bases, with 10 bases left in between.

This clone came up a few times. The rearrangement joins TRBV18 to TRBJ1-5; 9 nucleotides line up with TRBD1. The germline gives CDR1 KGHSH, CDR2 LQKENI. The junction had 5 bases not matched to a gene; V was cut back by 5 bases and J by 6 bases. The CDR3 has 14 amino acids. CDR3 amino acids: CASSAQGAGQPQHF. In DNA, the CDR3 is TGTGCCAGCTCAGCACAGGGGGCAGGTCAGCCCCAGCATTTT.

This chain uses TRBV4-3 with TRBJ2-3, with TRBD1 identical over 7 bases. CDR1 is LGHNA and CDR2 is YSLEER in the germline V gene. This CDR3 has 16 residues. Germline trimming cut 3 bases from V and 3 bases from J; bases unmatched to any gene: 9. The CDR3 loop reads CASSHLTGSGTDTQYF. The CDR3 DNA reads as TGCGCCAGCAGCCACCTGACAGGGAGTGGGACAGATACGCAGTATTTT.

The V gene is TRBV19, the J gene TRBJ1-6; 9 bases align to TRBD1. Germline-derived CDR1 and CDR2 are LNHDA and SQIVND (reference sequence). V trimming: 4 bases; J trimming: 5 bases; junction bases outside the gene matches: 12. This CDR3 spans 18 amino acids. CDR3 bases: TGTGCCAGTAGTACTCGCCCGGGACAGGGATGGGATAATTCACCCCTCCACTTT. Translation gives CASSTRPGQGWDNSPLHF.

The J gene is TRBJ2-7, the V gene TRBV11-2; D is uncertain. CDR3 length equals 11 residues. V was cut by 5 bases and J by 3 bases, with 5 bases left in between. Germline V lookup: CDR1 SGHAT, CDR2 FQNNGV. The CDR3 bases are TGTGCCAGCAGCACCCTCTACGAGCAGTACTTC. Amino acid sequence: CASSTLYEQYF.

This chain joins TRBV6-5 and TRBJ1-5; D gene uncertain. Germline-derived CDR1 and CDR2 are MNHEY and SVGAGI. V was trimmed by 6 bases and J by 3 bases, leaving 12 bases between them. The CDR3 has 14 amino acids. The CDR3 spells CASSLDGPNQPQHF. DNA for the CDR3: TGTGCCAGCAGCCTTGACGGCCCCAATCAGCCCCAGCATTTT.

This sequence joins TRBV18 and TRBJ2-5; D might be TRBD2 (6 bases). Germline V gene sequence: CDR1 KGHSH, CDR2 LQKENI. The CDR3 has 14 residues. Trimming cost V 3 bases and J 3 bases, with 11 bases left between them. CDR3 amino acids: CASSPQRAEETQYF. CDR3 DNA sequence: TGTGCCAGCTCACCGCAGCGGGCCGAAGAGACCCAGTACTTC.

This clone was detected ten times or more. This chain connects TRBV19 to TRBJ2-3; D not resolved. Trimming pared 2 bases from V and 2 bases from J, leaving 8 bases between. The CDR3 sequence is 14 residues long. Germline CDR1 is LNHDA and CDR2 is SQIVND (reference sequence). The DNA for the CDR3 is TGTGCCAGTAGTATAAACAGTAACACAGATACGCAGTATTTT. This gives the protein CASSINSNTDTQYF.

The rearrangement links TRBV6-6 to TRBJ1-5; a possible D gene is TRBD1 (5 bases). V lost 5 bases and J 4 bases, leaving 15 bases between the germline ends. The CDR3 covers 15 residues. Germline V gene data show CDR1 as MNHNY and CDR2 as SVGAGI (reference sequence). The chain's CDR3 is CASSTPQGENQPQHF. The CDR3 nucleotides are TGTGCCAGCAGTACCCCCCAGGGTGAGAATCAGCCCCAGCATTTT.

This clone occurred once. The CDR3 coding sequence is TGTGCCAGCAGCCCGGGGAGGGGACAGGGGGACTACGAGCAGTACTTC. Its protein product is CASSPGRGQGDYEQYF. This sequence joins TRBV4-2 and TRBJ2-7; 11 positions match TRBD1. V was clipped by 4 bases and J by 3 bases; unmatched bases: 8. The CDR3 covers 16 residues. Germline CDR1 is LGHNA and CDR2 is YNFKEQ.

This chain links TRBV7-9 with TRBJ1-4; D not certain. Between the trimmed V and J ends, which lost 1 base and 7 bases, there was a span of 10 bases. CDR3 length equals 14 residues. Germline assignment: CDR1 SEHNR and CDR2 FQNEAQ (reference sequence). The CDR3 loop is CASSLGNDREKLFF. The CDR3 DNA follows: TGTGCCAGCAGCTTAGGGAACGACCGTGAAAAACTGTTTTTT.

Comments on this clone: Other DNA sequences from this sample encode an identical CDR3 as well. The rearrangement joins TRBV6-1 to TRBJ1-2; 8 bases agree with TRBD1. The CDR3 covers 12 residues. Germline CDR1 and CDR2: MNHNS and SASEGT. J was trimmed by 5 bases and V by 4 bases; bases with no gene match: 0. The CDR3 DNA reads TGTGCCAGCAGTGGGACAGGGTATGGCTACACCTTC. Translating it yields CASSGTGYGYTF.

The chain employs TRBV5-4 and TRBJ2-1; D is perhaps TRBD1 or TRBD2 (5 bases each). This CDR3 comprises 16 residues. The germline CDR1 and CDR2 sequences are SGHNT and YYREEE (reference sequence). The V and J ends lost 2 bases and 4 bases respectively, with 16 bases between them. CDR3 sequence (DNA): TGTGCCAGCAGCTTAAGGGCGGGTTGGGGGTACAATGAGCAGTTCTTC. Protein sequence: CASSLRAGWGYNEQFF.

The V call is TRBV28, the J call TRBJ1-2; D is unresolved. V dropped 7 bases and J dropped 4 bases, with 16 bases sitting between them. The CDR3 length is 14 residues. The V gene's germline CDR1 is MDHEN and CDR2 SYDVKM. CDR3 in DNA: TGTGCCAGCATCACTGCGGGCAGATTCTATGGCTACACCTTC. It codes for CASITAGRFYGYTF.

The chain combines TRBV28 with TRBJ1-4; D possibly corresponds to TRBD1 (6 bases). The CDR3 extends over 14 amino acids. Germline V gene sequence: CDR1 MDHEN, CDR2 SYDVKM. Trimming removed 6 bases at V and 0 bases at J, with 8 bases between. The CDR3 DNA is TGTGCCAGCAGACAGGGTGCAACTAATGAAAAACTGTTTTTT. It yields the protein CASRQGATNEKLFF.

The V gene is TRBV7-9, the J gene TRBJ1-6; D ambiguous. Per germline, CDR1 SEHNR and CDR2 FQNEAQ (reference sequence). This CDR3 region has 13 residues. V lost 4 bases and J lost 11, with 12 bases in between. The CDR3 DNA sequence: TGTGCCAGCAGCTCCGGGGTAGGGACACCCCTCCACTTT. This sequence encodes CASSSGVGTPLHF.

DNA of the CDR3: TGTGCCAGCAGCTTTGAGACTAGCAAAGAGACCCAGTACTTC. It translates to CASSFETSKETQYF. V usage is TRBV7-9 and J usage is TRBJ2-5; 7 nucleotides match TRBD2. V lost 3 bases, J lost 3 bases, and 4 bases stayed unmatched. The CDR3 is 14 amino acids. From germline, CDR1 is SEHNR and CDR2 FQNEAQ (reference sequence).

CDR3 nucleotides: TGTGCCAGCAGGCCCGACAGGGGCGCCCAAGAGACCCAGTACTTC. Amino acid sequence: CASRPDRGAQETQYF. V usage is TRBV2 and J usage is TRBJ2-5; TRBD1 matches at 8 bases. In germline, CDR1 is SNHLY, CDR2 FYNNEI. This CDR3 is 15 amino acids long. The J segment lost 1 base and the V segment lost 6 bases, leaving 7 bases of the junction unmatched.

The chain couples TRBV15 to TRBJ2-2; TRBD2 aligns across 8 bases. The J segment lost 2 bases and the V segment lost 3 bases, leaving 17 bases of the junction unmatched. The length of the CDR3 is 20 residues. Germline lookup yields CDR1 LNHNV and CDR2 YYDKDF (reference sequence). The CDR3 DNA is TGTGCCACCAGCAGGTCGGGAGGGCGGGGGCCACGGGTAAACACCGGGGAGCTGTTTTTT. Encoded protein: CATSRSGGRGPRVNTGELFF.

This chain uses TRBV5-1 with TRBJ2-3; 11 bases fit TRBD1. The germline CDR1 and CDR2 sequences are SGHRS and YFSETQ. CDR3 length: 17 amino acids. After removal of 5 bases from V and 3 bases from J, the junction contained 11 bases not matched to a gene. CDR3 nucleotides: TGCGCCAGCAGACAGACCGGGACAGGGGGGCCTACAGATACGCAGTATTTT. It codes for CASRQTGTGGPTDTQYF. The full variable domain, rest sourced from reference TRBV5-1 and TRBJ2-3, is KAGVTQTPRYLIKTRGQQVTLSCSPISGHRSVSWYQQTPGQGLQFLFEYFSETQRNKGNFPGRFSGRQFSNSRSEMNVSTLELGDSALYLCASRQTGTGGPTDTQYFGPGTRLTVL.

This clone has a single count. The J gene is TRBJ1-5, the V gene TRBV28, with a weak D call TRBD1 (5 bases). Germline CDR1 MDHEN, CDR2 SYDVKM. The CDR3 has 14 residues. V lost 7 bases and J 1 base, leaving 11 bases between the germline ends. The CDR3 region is CASTRGGSNQPQHF. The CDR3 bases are TGTGCCAGCACGCGGGGCGGGAGCAATCAGCCCCAGCATTTT. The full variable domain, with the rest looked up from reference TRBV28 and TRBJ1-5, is DVKVTQSSRYLVKRTGEKVFLECVQDMDHENMFWYRQDPGLGLRLIYFSYDVKMKEKGDIPEGYSVSREKKERFSLILESASTNQTSMYLCASTRGGSNQPQHFGDGTRLSIL.

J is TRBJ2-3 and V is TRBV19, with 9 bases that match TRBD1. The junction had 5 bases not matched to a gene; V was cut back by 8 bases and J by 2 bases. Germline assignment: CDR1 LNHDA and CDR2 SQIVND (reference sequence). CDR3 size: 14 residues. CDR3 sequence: CASRTGELTDTQYF. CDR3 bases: TGTGCCAGTCGGACAGGGGAGCTCACAGATACGCAGTATTTT. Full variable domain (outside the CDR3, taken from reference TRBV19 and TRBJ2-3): DGGITQSPKYLFRKEGQNVTLSCEQNLNHDAMYWYRQDPGQGLRLIYYSQIVNDFQKGDIAEGYSVSREKKESFPLTVTSAQKNPTAFYLCASRTGELTDTQYFGPGTRLTVL.

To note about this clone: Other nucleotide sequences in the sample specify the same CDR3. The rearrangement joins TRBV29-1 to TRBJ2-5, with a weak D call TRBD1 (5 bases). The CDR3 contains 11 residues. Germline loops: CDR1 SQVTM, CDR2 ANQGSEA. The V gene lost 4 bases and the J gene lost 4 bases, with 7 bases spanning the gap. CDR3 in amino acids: CSVVGVETQYF. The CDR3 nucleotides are TGCAGCGTTGTAGGGGTAGAGACCCAGTACTTC.